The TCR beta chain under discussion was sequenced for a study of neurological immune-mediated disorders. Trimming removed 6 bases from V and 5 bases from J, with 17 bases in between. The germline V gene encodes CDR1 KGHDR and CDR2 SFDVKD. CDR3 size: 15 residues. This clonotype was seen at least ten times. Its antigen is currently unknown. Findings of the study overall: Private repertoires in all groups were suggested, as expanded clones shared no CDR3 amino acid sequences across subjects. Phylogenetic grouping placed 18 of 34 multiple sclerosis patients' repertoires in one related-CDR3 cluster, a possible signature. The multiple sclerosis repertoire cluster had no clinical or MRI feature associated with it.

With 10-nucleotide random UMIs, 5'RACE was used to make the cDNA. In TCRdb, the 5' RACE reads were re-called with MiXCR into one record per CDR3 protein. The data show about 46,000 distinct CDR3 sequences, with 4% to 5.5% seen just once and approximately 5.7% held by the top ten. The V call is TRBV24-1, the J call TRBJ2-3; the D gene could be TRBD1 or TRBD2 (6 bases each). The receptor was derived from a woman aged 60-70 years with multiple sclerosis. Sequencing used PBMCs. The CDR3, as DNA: TGTGCCACCAGTCTCCATGGAGGGGGTATAGATACGCAGTATTTT. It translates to CATSLHGGGIDTQYF.